A selection of T cell receptor beta chains follows, all from one sample in a study of T-cell memory formation after mild COVID-19. TCRdb re-called the 5' RACE reads through MiXCR, storing one row per CDR3 protein. In the table there are 300,000 to 350,000 distinct CDR3 sequences, approximately 20% of which are singletons. Source material: PBMCs or a T cell subset sorted from them (not recorded which). The source of these receptors is a man younger than 35 who had mild COVID-19 (a few samples of this study predate the infection). Cell type and time point are not known. The CDR3 runs from the conserved cysteine through the conserved F or W. The D gene is left open where the match is weak. Clone size is given for some rows only: seen once, a few or many times, or a class if the clone is expanded.

clone size: few
J gene: TRBJ1-4
V gene: TRBV12-3/TRBV12-4
D gene: -
CDR3 DNA: TGTGCCAGCAGTATTACAGGGACAAAACTGTTTTTT
CDR3 protein: CASSITGTKLFF

clone size: -
J gene: TRBJ2-3
V gene: TRBV2
D gene: -
CDR3 DNA: TGTGCCAGCACCCCCGGACGGATCACAGATACGCAGTATTTT
CDR3 protein: CASTPGRITDTQYF

clone size: few
J gene: TRBJ2-2
V gene: TRBV12-3/TRBV12-4
D gene: -
CDR3 DNA: TGTGCCAGCGGCTCAAACCCCAACACCGGGGAGCTGTTTTTT
CDR3 protein: CASGSNPNTGELFF

clone size: -
J gene: TRBJ2-1
V gene: TRBV7-2
D gene: -
CDR3 DNA: TGTGCCAGCAGCTCCATGGACGGCAATGAGCAGTTCTTC
CDR3 protein: CASSSMDGNEQFF

clone size: few
J gene: TRBJ2-7
V gene: TRBV29-1
D gene: TRBD1
CDR3 DNA: TGCAGCGTTCGACCGGGACAGGGAACCGAGCAGTACTTC
CDR3 protein: CSVRPGQGTEQYF

clone size: -
J gene: TRBJ1-1
V gene: TRBV7-9
D gene: TRBD1
CDR3 DNA: TGTGCCAGCAGCCCCGGGACAGGGCTCACTGAAGCTTTCTTT
CDR3 protein: CASSPGTGLTEAFF

clone size: few
J gene: TRBJ2-5
V gene: TRBV7-3
D gene: -
CDR3 DNA: TGTGCCAGCAGCTTATCATCGTCCGCCGGGACCCAGTACTTC
CDR3 protein: CASSLSSSAGTQYF

clone size: few
J gene: TRBJ2-1
V gene: TRBV5-5
D gene: TRBD2
CDR3 DNA: TGTGCCAGCAGCTCGGGACTAGCAATTTACAATGAGCAGTTCTTC
CDR3 protein: CASSSGLAIYNEQFF

clone size: -
J gene: TRBJ2-1
V gene: TRBV20-1
D gene: -
CDR3 DNA: TGCAGTGCTCTTAACGAGCCCCCGGGGCAGTTCTTC
CDR3 protein: CSALNEPPGQFF

clone size: few
J gene: TRBJ1-3
V gene: TRBV29-1
D gene: -
CDR3 DNA: TGCAGCGTTTCGAAGGGTTCTGGAAACACCATATATTTT
CDR3 protein: CSVSKGSGNTIYF

clone size: -
J gene: TRBJ1-1
V gene: TRBV4-1
D gene: -
CDR3 DNA: TGCGCCAGCAGCCAAGCATGGGGGGACACTGAAGCTTTCTTT
CDR3 protein: CASSQAWGDTEAFF

clone size: -
J gene: TRBJ1-2
V gene: TRBV20-1
D gene: -
CDR3 DNA: TGCAGTGCTAAGGGGGGGGCTTTTCCGGAAGGCTACACCTTC
CDR3 protein: CSAKGGAFPEGYTF

clone size: few
J gene: TRBJ2-7
V gene: TRBV29-1
D gene: -
CDR3 DNA: TGCAGCGTGACAGACCTTAACGTAAACGAGCAGTACTTC
CDR3 protein: CSVTDLNVNEQYF

clone size: -
J gene: TRBJ1-5
V gene: TRBV19
D gene: -
CDR3 DNA: TGTGCCAGTAGACCCGGGCAGGGGAGTCAGCCCCAGCATTTT
CDR3 protein: CASRPGQGSQPQHF

clone size: few
J gene: TRBJ2-2
V gene: TRBV5-1
D gene: TRBD1
CDR3 DNA: TGCGCCACCCCTAGGCAGGGGGACACCGGGGAGCTGTTTTTT
CDR3 protein: CATPRQGDTGELFF

clone size: once
J gene: TRBJ2-2
V gene: TRBV2
D gene: TRBD2
CDR3 DNA: TGTGCCATCGCGGGACTACTGAACACCGGGGAGCTGTTTTTT
CDR3 protein: CAIAGLLNTGELFF

clone size: -
J gene: TRBJ2-7
V gene: TRBV4-3
D gene: TRBD1
CDR3 DNA: TGCGCCAGCAGCTACTCCGGGACAGGGGAAGTCTACGAGCAGTACTTC
CDR3 protein: CASSYSGTGEVYEQYF